The present T cell receptor (beta chain) was sequenced within a study of blood T cell repertoires in COVID-19. Per the authors' pipeline: How many nucleated cells were present was estimated from reference gene primer amplification. Only in-frame clones appear in the TCRdb table, and some are missing; sequencing was by immunoSEQ multiplex PCR. The V and J calls and clone size were taken over from that table, and D and trimming were inferred from the DNA. The sample lists 150,000 to 200,000 clones; roughly 86% were seen once. The ends were cut back, 3 bases at V and 5 bases at J, with 9 bases in the middle. CDR3 length: 13 residues. There are a few counts of this clone.

Sequencing used peripheral blood. The origin of this receptor is a man aged 35 to 55 with active or convalescent COVID-19. The rearrangement links TRBV12-3 or TRBV12-4 to TRBJ2-3; a weak D match, TRBD2 (6 bases). The DNA for the CDR3 is TGTGCCAGCAGTTTGGAGGGGAGAGATACGCAGTATTTT. Translated, it gives CASSLEGRDTQYF.